This is a list of T cell receptor beta chains from one sample in a study of blood T cell repertoires in COVID-19. The method was immunoSEQ multiplex PCR; TCRdb's version includes in-frame clones alone and lacks a portion of them. The data hold roughly 330,000 clones, with approximately 90% observed a single time. Sequences were obtained from peripheral blood. All receptors derive from a woman aged 45-59 years with active or convalescent COVID-19. Each CDR3 is given with its conserved first and last residue.

V	J	CDR3
TRBV7-9	TRBJ1-3	CASSFTPGQGVFSNTIYF
TRBV7-6	TRBJ1-1	CASSQQGDTEAFF
TRBV4-1	TRBJ1-2	CASSQDRSGTGKNYGYTF
TRBV5-5	TRBJ2-7	CASSFASSYEQYF
TRBV11-2	TRBJ1-1	CASSNREGNTEAFF
TRBV6-5	TRBJ2-2	CASSYLPGELFF
TRBV7-8	TRBJ1-1	CASSFLMADFTEAFF
TRBV11-2	TRBJ2-5	CASSREYWAQYF
TRBV5-1	TRBJ2-5	CASSLNGGTETQYF
TRBV11-2	TRBJ1-1	CASSFGGSRNGAFF
TRBV4-3	TRBJ2-1	CASSQDSAGIYNEQFF
TRBV7-3	TRBJ1-3	CASSLSFGELHPGNTIYF
TRBV28	TRBJ1-5	CAQQGADQPQHF
TRBV3-1/TRBV3-2	TRBJ1-2	CASSHGGNYGYTF
TRBV18	TRBJ2-5	CASSPPNQETQYF
TRBV13	TRBJ2-3	CASSLDGLAGDRTDTQYF
TRBV18	TRBJ2-7	CASSPQFGTGERQYF
TRBV18	TRBJ2-1	CASSPVAGIYNEQFF
TRBV6-9	TRBJ1-5	CASSTPAMDSRFPQPQHF
TRBV10-3	TRBJ2-1	CAISEPMGGTGSSNEQFF
TRBV6-2/TRBV6-3	TRBJ2-7	CASSYSLGHTYEQYF
TRBV6-2/TRBV6-3	TRBJ2-7	CASSLAVLNEQYF
TRBV11-2	TRBJ2-7	CASSLRPSGYEQYF
TRBV9	TRBJ2-2	CASSVTGAGTGELFF
TRBV5-1	TRBJ2-7	CASSLAGLADYEQYF
TRBV28	TRBJ1-1	CASSPPHWRNTEAFF
TRBV24-1	TRBJ2-2	CATSASVGQSWNTGELFF
TRBV12-5	TRBJ2-3	CASGLRGGGSTDTQYF
TRBV16	TRBJ1-4	CASSQRPQGLNEKLFF
TRBV7-8	TRBJ1-6	CASSSPGTDNSPLHF
TRBV5-4	TRBJ1-4	CASRTGTGGTNEKLFF
TRBV19	TRBJ1-3	CASRERGGNTIYF
TRBV4-2	TRBJ2-1	CASSPSRGALSEQFF
TRBV7-9	TRBJ1-4	CASSWGQGHEKLFF
TRBV28	TRBJ1-5	CASRELGRSNQPQHF
TRBV6-6	TRBJ1-5	CASNQRQGSQPQHF
TRBV30	TRBJ2-2	CAIYTGTSGTLGTGELFF
TRBV18	TRBJ1-1	CASSQGQNTEAFF
TRBV27	TRBJ1-4	CASRGGNEKLFF
TRBV5-6	TRBJ2-7	CASSGERGDEQYF
TRBV18	TRBJ2-3	CASSPTLMTSGKTDTQYF
TRBV7-3	TRBJ2-1	CASSLQAYNEQFF